A selection of T cell receptor beta chains follows, all from one sample in a study of identical twins. TCRdb called the 5' RACE reads again in MiXCR, with one record for every CDR3 protein. The sample has about 700,000 distinct CDR3 sequences, approximately 6.1% seen once. The material sequenced was naive T cells sorted from blood. These receptors came from a man aged 18 to 35 in good health. Each CDR3 is given with its conserved first and last residue. The D gene is left open where the match is weak. For some rows the clone size is stated as once, few or many, or as a class when expanded; others skip it.

j_gene | abundance | d_gene | v_gene | CDR3nt | CDR3aa
TRBJ1-5 | few | NA | TRBV10-3 | TGTGCCATCAGTGACTCCCGGGATCAGCCCCAGCATTTT | CAISDSRDQPQHF
TRBJ1-5 | many | NA | TRBV7-9 | TGTGCCAGCAGCTTAAACCGCGAGAAGCCCCAGCATTTT | CASSLNREKPQHF
TRBJ2-5 | few | NA | TRBV6-6 | TGTGCCAGCACCTATGGGGGGGAGACCCAGTACTTC | CASTYGGETQYF
TRBJ1-1 | few | TRBD1 | TRBV7-2 | TGTGCCAGCAGCTCCCTCGACAGGGCGGGCGAAGCTTTCTTT | CASSSLDRAGEAFF
TRBJ1-1 | few | TRBD1 | TRBV20-1 | TGCAGTGCTAGGGGGACAGGCAGGAACACTGAAGCTTTCTTT | CSARGTGRNTEAFF
TRBJ2-2 | few | NA | TRBV20-1 | TGCAGTGCTAGACGCCAGGGTGCTGCCGGGGAGCTGTTTTTT | CSARRQGAAGELFF
TRBJ1-2 | many | NA | TRBV29-1 | TGCAGCGTTGTAACTATTCCAGGGGACGGCTACACCTTC | CSVVTIPGDGYTF
TRBJ2-7 | many | TRBD1 | TRBV4-3 | TGCGCCAGCAGCCACGGACAGGGGTCCAACGAGCAGTACTTC | CASSHGQGSNEQYF
TRBJ2-1 | many | NA | TRBV5-8 | TGTGCCAGCAGCTTGGATGCAGGGCGCTTTGGGGCCGATGAGCAGTTCTTC | CASSLDAGRFGADEQFF
TRBJ2-7 | few | NA | TRBV6-2/TRBV6-3 | TGTGCCAGCAACGTACAGGTTGGGGAGCAGTACTTC | CASNVQVGEQYF
TRBJ2-7 | many | TRBD1 | TRBV9 | TGTGCCAGCAGCAAAACGGGACAGGGGAACTACGAGCAGTACTTC | CASSKTGQGNYEQYF
TRBJ2-4 | NA | NA | TRBV6-2/TRBV6-3 | TGTGCCAGCAGTTACGGTGAGGTTTCGGCCAAAAACATTCAGTACTTC | CASSYGEVSAKNIQYF
TRBJ2-7 | many | TRBD1 | TRBV28 | TGTGCCAGCAGTTCAGGGACAGGGAGCTCCTACGAGCAGTACTTC | CASSSGTGSSYEQYF
TRBJ2-5 | NA | NA | TRBV5-6 | TGTGCCAGCAGCTTGGGGCCCGCCTCCTCTCAAGAGACCCAGTACTTC | CASSLGPASSQETQYF
TRBJ2-7 | many | NA | TRBV4-3 | TGTGCCAGCAGCCAAGATCGGTCCTACGAGCAGTACTTC | CASSQDRSYEQYF
TRBJ1-2 | many | NA | TRBV20-1 | TGCAGTGCTAGAAGGGGGGGTGGTGGCTACACCTTC | CSARRGGGGYTF
TRBJ1-1 | NA | TRBD1 | TRBV27 | TGTGCCAGCAGTTCCTACAGGGGGCCCGTTGAAGCTTTCTTT | CASSSYRGPVEAFF
TRBJ1-2 | NA | TRBD1 | TRBV3-1 | TGTGCCAGCAATTCCCTCGGACAGGGGGACTATGGCTACACCTTC | CASNSLGQGDYGYTF
TRBJ2-4 | few | NA | TRBV29-1 | TGCAGCGTTGAAGTGGGGGCCAGTTCCATTCAGTACTTC | CSVEVGASSIQYF
TRBJ2-1 | NA | NA | TRBV7-9 | TGTGCCAGCAGCTTAGCGGGGGGTCCAATTCAGCATGAGCAGTTCTTC | CASSLAGGPIQHEQFF
TRBJ2-2 | many | NA | TRBV15 | TGTGCCACCAGCAGGGGGGGATCCGGGGAGCTGTTTTTT | CATSRGGSGELFF
TRBJ2-5 | many | TRBD2 | TRBV29-1 | TGCAGCGTAGAAGCGGGAGGACAAGAGACCCAGTACTTC | CSVEAGGQETQYF
TRBJ2-1 | NA | NA | TRBV5-1 | TGCGCCAGCAGACCCGGGACCACGCCTATAGATGAGCAGTTCTTC | CASRPGTTPIDEQFF